The present TCR beta chain was sequenced within a study of cytomegalovirus exposure and HLA in healthy donors. Across the whole study: The 90 to 150 validation repertoires used the same platform as the roughly 670 first-cohort repertoires, a later analysis reported. Findings and caveats of the study: Cytomegalovirus association was listed for around 180 TCR beta chains.

The V gene lost 4 bases and the J gene lost 3 bases, with 14 bases spanning the gap. Germline V gene lookup returns CDR1 SGHNT and CDR2 YYREEE (reference sequence). The CDR3 consists of 14 residues. Concerning this clone itself: Its target is unknown.

The repertoire was sequenced with immunoSEQ multiplex PCR; TCRdb's copy has only in-frame clones and lacks some. This table has roughly 300,000 clones, approximately 90% appearing once. Sequenced sample: PBMCs. The V gene is TRBV5-4, the J gene TRBJ2-7; maybe TRBD2 (5 bases). This TCR came from a woman under 30 in good health and CMV-seronegative. CDR3: CASSPGMGSYEQYF. The CDR3 nucleotides are TGTGCCAGCAGCCCTGGAATGGGGAGCTACGAGCAGTACTTC.